The 7 T cell receptor beta chains reported below all come from one sample, sequenced in a study of blood T cell repertoires in COVID-19. TCRdb's table, derived via immunoSEQ multiplex PCR, lists solely in-frame clones and lacks some. The top ten clones hold about 2.6% of a sample with about 13,000 clones, over 75% of them seen once. Sequenced material: peripheral blood. Every receptor here comes from a human donor in a cohort sampled during active COVID-19.

V and J are TRBV13 and TRBJ1-1; 10 nucleotides line up with TRBD1. Germline lookup yields CDR1 PRHDT and CDR2 FYEKMQ (reference sequence). The CDR3 has 15 amino acids. With 5 bases clipped from V and 1 base from J, the junction kept 4 bases outside the gene matches. The CDR3 region is CASSPWTGGNTEAFF. For the CDR3, the DNA is TGTGCCAGCAGCCCCTGGACAGGGGGGAACACTGAAGCTTTCTTT.

This chain links TRBV19 with TRBJ1-2, with unresolved D. Trimming pared 3 bases from V and 1 base from J, leaving 6 bases between. CDR1 is LNHDA and CDR2 is SQIVND in the germline V gene (reference sequence). The CDR3 is 13 residues long. DNA for the CDR3: TGTGCCAGTAGTATCGGCGGTAACTATGGCTACACCTTC. Protein: CASSIGGNYGYTF. Full variable domain (rest looked up from reference TRBV19 and TRBJ1-2): DGGITQSPKYLFRKEGQNVTLSCEQNLNHDAMYWYRQDPGQGLRLIYYSQIVNDFQKGDIAEGYSVSREKKESFPLTVTSAQKNPTAFYLCASSIGGNYGYTFGSGTRLTVV.

The CDR3 region has the DNA TGTGCCGGACAAGCGGGGGGGTCCTACAATGAGCAGTTCTTC. Amino acid sequence: CAGQAGGSYNEQFF. This chain links TRBV2 with TRBJ2-1, with 10 bases fitting TRBD2. Per the germline V gene, CDR1 is SNHLY and CDR2 is FYNNEI. The CDR3 spans 14 residues. Trimming removed 11 bases from V and 1 base from J; junction bases left unmatched: 5.

The chain is built from TRBV2 and TRBJ1-3; the D gene is possibly TRBD1 (6 bases). The germline V gene has CDR1 SNHLY and CDR2 FYNNEI. Trimming removed 3 bases at V and 7 bases at J, with 13 bases between. This CDR3 has 14 amino acids. Written as DNA, the CDR3 is TGTGCCAGCAGTGACTTAGCAGGGGCGAACACCATATATTTT. It codes for CASSDLAGANTIYF.

The chain has TRBV5-8 and TRBJ1-5, with TRBD1 identical over 8 bases. This CDR3 comprises 17 residues. The germline V gene has CDR1 SGHTS and CDR2 YDEGEE. The trim removed 4 bases at V and 2 bases at J, leaving 11 bases unmatched. The CDR3 is CASSPHGQGRGNQPQHF. Here the CDR3 DNA reads TGTGCCAGCAGCCCCCATGGACAGGGCCGGGGCAATCAGCCCCAGCATTTT.

This clone occurred once. The chain joins TRBV29-1 to TRBJ1-4; D is perhaps TRBD1 (6 bases). V was pared by 7 bases and J by 8 bases, with 20 bases between. Germline-derived CDR1 and CDR2 are SQVTM and ANQGSEA. The CDR3 runs 14 residues. The CDR3 region has the DNA TGCAGCGCCCAAAAGGGGGGGCTGGGAGAAAAACTGTTTTTT. Protein: CSAQKGGLGEKLFF.

J is TRBJ2-2 and V is TRBV9; the D gene is possibly TRBD1 (6 bases). Germline V gives CDR1 SGDLS, CDR2 YYNGEE. This CDR3 has 15 amino acids. The V gene lost 2 bases and the J gene lost 0 bases, with 8 bases spanning the gap. The CDR3 sequence: CASSVAGANTGELFF. The CDR3 DNA reads as TGTGCCAGCAGCGTTGCAGGGGCGAACACCGGGGAGCTGTTTTTT.